This entry lists 15 T cell receptor beta chains sequenced from one sample in a study of radiotherapy plus CTLA-4 blockade in lung cancer. The repertoire was sequenced with immunoSEQ multiplex PCR; TCRdb's copy has only in-frame clones and lacks some. The sample yields 42,000 or so clones, 79% seen once. Material: peripheral blood, obtained from a patient treated with radiotherapy plus ipilimumab. These receptors came from a human donor with non-small cell lung cancer that progressed on radiotherapy plus ipilimumab.

The chain recombines TRBV11-3 with TRBJ2-1, with D possibly TRBD2 on 5 matching bases. Between the trimmed V and J ends, which lost 5 bases and 10 bases, there was a span of 15 bases. Germline V gene sequence: CDR1 SGHNT, CDR2 YENEEA. The CDR3 sequence is 13 residues long. The chain's CDR3 is CASSPLGTHEQFF. The CDR3 coding sequence is TGTGCCAGCAGCCCACTAGGCACACACGAGCAGTTCTTC.

V gene TRBV6-1 combines with J gene TRBJ2-4, with 7 bases aligning to TRBD1. Trimming cost V 8 bases and J 5 bases; bases outside gene matches: 6. This CDR3 has 13 residues. Germline CDR1 and CDR2: MNHNS and SASEGT. CDR3 amino acids: CASVWGTENIQYF. The CDR3 DNA reads TGTGCCAGCGTATGGGGGACAGAAAACATTCAGTACTTC.

V usage is TRBV2 and J usage is TRBJ2-5; D might be TRBD1 (6 bases). Trimming removed 7 bases at V and 2 bases at J, with 8 bases between. This CDR3 is built from 12 residues. The germline CDR1 and CDR2 sequences are SNHLY and FYNNEI. The DNA of the CDR3 is TGTGCCAGCACTAGGGGGCAAGAGACCCAGTACTTC. Protein sequence: CASTRGQETQYF.

The J gene is TRBJ1-3, the V gene TRBV7-9; 9 nucleotides match TRBD1. The trim removed 5 bases at V and 0 bases at J, leaving 11 bases unmatched. Germline CDR1 SEHNR, CDR2 FQNEAQ (reference sequence). This CDR3 comprises 18 residues. Here the CDR3 reads CASSNRQGEKYSGNTIYF. For the CDR3, the DNA is TGTGCCAGCAGCAATCGACAGGGGGAAAAGTACTCTGGAAACACCATATATTTT.

This sequence joins TRBV27 and TRBJ1-2; tentative D call: TRBD1 (6 bases). Trimming stripped 5 bases from V and 4 bases from J, with 11 bases between. Germline CDR1 and CDR2: MNHEY and SMNVEV (reference sequence). This CDR3 region has 13 residues. CDR3 nucleotides: TGTGCCAGCAGTGAAACAGGGATCTATGGCTACACCTTC. It is translated as CASSETGIYGYTF.

The rearrangement links TRBV7-8 to TRBJ1-6; TRBD1 matches at 9 bases. From germline, CDR1 is SGHVS and CDR2 FQNEAQ. There are 13 residues in the CDR3. The V segment lost 8 bases and the J segment 6 bases; nucleotides outside the gene matches: 2. The CDR3 region has the DNA TGTGCCAGCTCGGGACAGGGTAATTCACCCCTCCACTTT. Translation: CASSGQGNSPLHF.

The genes are TRBV9 and TRBJ2-5, with 11 positions matching TRBD2. Germline CDR1 and CDR2: SGDLS and YYNGEE. The CDR3 totals 15 residues. V shed 4 bases and J 1 base; nucleotides not matched to a gene: 3. CDR3 bases: TGTGCCAGCAGCCCTAGCGGGGGGATCCAAGAGACCCAGTACTTC. Translating gives CASSPSGGIQETQYF.

The CDR3 loop is CASSTRDMNNSPLHF. The CDR3 region has the DNA TGTGCCAGTAGTACCCGGGACATGAATAATTCACCCCTCCACTTT. The chain links TRBV19 to TRBJ1-6; the D gene is possibly TRBD1 (6 bases). Deletions cut 4 bases from V and 5 bases from J, with 12 bases between. CDR1 is LNHDA and CDR2 is SQIVND in the germline V gene (reference sequence). CDR3 length equals 15 residues.

The rearrangement uses TRBV4-2 and TRBJ2-7; D is uncertain. V was pared by 5 bases and J by 6 bases, with 11 bases between. The CDR3 spans 12 residues. In germline, CDR1 is LGHNA, CDR2 YNFKEQ. The CDR3 nucleotides are TGTGCCAGCAGCAGCCGACATGGCGAGCAGTACTTC. It is translated as CASSSRHGEQYF.

The chain is built from TRBV19 and TRBJ2-6; maybe TRBD1 (6 bases). This CDR3 comprises 16 residues. The germline V gene encodes CDR1 LNHDA and CDR2 SQIVND (reference sequence). Trimming removed 5 bases at V and 2 bases at J, with 13 bases between. The CDR3 spells CASSSYGTTGANVLTF. In nucleotides, the CDR3 is TGTGCCAGTAGTTCGTACGGGACAACTGGGGCCAACGTCCTGACTTTC.

The chain is built from TRBV2 and TRBJ2-1; D is unresolved. V lost 2 bases to trimming and J lost 0 bases, with 11 bases between them. Germline CDR1 reads SNHLY; CDR2 reads FYNNEI. This CDR3 is built from 16 residues. The CDR3 DNA is TGTGCCAGCAGTGAATTTGCGAGAACCTCCTACAATGAGCAGTTCTTC. It specifies CASSEFARTSYNEQFF.

V and J are TRBV19 and TRBJ2-3; D possibly corresponds to TRBD2 (7 bases). V lost 4 bases and J lost 4, with 18 bases in between. This CDR3 is built from 16 residues. Germline V gives CDR1 LNHDA, CDR2 SQIVND (reference sequence). The CDR3, as DNA: TGTGCCAGTAGTACCCGTCGTCGGGGGGCCCCAGATACGCAGTATTTT. Translating it yields CASSTRRRGAPDTQYF.

V and J are TRBV5-4 and TRBJ2-7; possibly TRBD1 for D (5 bases). The CDR3 consists of 15 residues. The germline gives CDR1 SGHNT, CDR2 YYREEE (reference sequence). Between the trimmed V and J ends, which lost 3 bases and 5 bases, there was a span of 18 bases. In DNA form, the CDR3 reads TGTGCCAGCAGCTCCCCCCCCTCAGGGATCAACGAGCAGTACTTC. Protein sequence: CASSSPPSGINEQYF.

The chain uses TRBV4-2 and TRBJ1-1; 9 bases map to TRBD1. This CDR3 spans 15 amino acids. The germline V gene has CDR1 LGHNA and CDR2 YNFKEQ. Unmatched junction bases numbered 7, after V lost 5 bases and J lost 3 bases. This CDR3 is CASSKPGQGHTEAFF. The DNA for the CDR3 is TGTGCCAGCAGCAAACCGGGACAGGGTCACACTGAAGCTTTCTTT.

V is TRBV28 and J is TRBJ1-4; perhaps TRBD1 as D (6 bases). Germline values: CDR1 MDHEN, CDR2 SYDVKM. The CDR3 consists of 14 residues. Trimming cost V 5 bases and J 5 bases, with 12 bases left between them. CDR3 DNA: TGTGCCAGCAGTCACGGCAGGGGAAATGAAAAACTGTTTTTT. Protein product: CASSHGRGNEKLFF.